This TCR beta chain came from a study of blood T cells in healthy people across ages. A sample-barcoded 5' primer and a J-beta primer mix were used in a second PCR of roughly 7 to 12 cycles. TCRdb ran MiXCR on the 5' RACE reads and lists one entry per CDR3 protein. The table lists some 780,000 distinct CDR3 sequences, more than 55% of them singletons, with approximately 24% in the top ten. Per germline, CDR1 SEHNR and CDR2 FQNEAQ (reference sequence). The trim removed 5 bases at V and 4 bases at J, leaving 8 bases unmatched. The CDR3 sequence is 16 residues long. V gene TRBV7-9 combines with J gene TRBJ2-7, with TRBD2 matching over 13 bases. Sequencing was performed on blood. This sequence originates from a man in his forties in good health. The CDR3 nucleotides are TGTGCCAGCAGCCCCGGACTAGCGGGAGCCCTATACGAGCAGTACTTC. Translation gives CASSPGLAGALYEQYF.